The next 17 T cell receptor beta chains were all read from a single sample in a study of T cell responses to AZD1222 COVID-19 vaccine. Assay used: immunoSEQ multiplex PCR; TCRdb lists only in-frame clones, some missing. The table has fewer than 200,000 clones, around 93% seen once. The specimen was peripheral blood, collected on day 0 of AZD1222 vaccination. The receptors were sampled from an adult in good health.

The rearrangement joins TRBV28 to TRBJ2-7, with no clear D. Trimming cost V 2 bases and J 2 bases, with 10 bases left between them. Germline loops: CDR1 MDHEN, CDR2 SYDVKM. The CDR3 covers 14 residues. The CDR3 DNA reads TGTGCCAGCAGTTTAGATCCTAAGCCCTACGAGCAGTACTTC. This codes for CASSLDPKPYEQYF.

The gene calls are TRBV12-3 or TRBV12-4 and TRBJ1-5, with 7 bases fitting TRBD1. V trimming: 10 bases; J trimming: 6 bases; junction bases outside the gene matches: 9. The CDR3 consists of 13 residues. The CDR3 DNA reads TGTGCCACAAGTCAGGGGGTGGGTCAGCCCCAGCATTTT. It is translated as CATSQGVGQPQHF.

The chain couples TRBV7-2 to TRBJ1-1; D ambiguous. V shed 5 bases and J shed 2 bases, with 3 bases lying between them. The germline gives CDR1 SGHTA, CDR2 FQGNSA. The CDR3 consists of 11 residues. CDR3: CASSHNTEAFF. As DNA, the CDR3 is TGTGCCAGCAGCCATAACACTGAAGCTTTCTTT.

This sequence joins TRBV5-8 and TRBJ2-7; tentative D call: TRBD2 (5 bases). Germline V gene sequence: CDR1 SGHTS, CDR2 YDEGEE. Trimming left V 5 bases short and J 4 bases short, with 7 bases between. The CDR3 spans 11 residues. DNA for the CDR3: TGTGCCAGCAGAAGAGGGTACGAGCAGTACTTC. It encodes CASRRGYEQYF.

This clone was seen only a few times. CDR3 sequence reads: CASSLQRGSSYEQYF. The CDR3 nucleotides read TGTGCCAGCAGCCTCCAGCGGGGAAGCTCCTACGAGCAGTACTTC. The chain carries TRBV7-2 and TRBJ2-7, with 7 bases matching TRBD2. Trimming took 5 bases from V and 0 from J; bases not matched to a gene: 7. Germline V gene lookup returns CDR1 SGHTA and CDR2 FQGNSA. The CDR3 contains 15 residues.

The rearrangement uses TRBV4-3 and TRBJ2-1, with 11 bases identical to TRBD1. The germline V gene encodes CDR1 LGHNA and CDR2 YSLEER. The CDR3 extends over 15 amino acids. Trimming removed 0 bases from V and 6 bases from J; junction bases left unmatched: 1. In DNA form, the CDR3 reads TGCGCCAGCAGCCAAGATGGGACAGGGGGCAATGAGCAGTTCTTC. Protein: CASSQDGTGGNEQFF.

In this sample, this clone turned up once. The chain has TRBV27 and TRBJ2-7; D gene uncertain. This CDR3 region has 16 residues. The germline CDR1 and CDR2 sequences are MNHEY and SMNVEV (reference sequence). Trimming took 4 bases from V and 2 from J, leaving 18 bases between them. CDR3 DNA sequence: TGTGCCAGCAGTTACCTTCCCGGGTCCACTCCCTACGAGCAGTACTTC. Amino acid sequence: CASSYLPGSTPYEQYF.

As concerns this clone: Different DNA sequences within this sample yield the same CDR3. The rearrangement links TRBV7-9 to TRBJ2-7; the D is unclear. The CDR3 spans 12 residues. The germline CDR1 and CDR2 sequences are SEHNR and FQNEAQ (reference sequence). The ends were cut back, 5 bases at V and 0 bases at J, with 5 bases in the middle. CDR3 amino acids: CASSLSSYEQYF. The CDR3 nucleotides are TGTGCCAGCAGCCTCAGCTCCTACGAGCAGTACTTC.

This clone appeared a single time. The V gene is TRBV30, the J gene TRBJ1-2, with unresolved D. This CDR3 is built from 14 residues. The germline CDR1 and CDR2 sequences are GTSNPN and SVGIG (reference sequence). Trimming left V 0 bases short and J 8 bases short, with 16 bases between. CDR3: CAWSVHLGLGGYTF. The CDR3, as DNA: TGTGCCTGGAGTGTACATCTGGGCCTGGGGGGCTACACCTTC.

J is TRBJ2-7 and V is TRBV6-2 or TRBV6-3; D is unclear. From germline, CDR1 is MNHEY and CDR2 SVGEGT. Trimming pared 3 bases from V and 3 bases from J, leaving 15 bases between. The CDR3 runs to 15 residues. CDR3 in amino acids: CASSYVAGRSYEQYF. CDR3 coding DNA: TGTGCCAGCAGTTATGTCGCTGGAAGGAGCTACGAGCAGTACTTC.

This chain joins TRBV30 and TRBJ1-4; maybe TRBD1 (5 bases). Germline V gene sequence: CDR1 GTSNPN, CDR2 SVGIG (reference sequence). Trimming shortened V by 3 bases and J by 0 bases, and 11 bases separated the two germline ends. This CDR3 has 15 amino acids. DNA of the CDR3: TGTGCCTGGAGCCCACGGGGGTCAACTAATGAAAAACTGTTTTTT. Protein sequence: CAWSPRGSTNEKLFF.

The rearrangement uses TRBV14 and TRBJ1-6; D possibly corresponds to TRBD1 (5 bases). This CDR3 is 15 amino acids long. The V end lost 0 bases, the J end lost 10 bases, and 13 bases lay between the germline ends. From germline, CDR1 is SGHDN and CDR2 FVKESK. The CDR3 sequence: CASSQEGTPGSPLHF. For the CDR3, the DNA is TGTGCCAGCAGCCAAGAGGGGACGCCCGGATCACCCCTCCACTTT.

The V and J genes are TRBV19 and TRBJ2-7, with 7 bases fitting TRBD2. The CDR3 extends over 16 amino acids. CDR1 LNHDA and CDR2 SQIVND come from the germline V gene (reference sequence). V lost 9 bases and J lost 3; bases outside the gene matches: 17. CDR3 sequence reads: CARNPPVTSLDYEQYF. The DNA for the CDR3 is TGTGCCAGGAATCCACCCGTGACTAGCTTGGACTACGAGCAGTACTTC.

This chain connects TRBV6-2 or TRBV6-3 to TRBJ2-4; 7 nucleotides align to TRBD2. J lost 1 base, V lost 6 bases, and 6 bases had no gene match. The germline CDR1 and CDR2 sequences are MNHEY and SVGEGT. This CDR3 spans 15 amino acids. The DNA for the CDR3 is TGTGCCAGCAGCCGAAGACTAGCTGCCAAAAACATTCAGTACTTC. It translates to CASSRRLAAKNIQYF.

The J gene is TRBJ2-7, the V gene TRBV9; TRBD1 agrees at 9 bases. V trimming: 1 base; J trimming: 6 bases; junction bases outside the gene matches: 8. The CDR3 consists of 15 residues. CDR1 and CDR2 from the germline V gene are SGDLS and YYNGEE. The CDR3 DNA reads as TGTGCCAGCAGCGTATGGGACAGGGATTCTTCCGAGCAGTACTTC. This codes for CASSVWDRDSSEQYF.

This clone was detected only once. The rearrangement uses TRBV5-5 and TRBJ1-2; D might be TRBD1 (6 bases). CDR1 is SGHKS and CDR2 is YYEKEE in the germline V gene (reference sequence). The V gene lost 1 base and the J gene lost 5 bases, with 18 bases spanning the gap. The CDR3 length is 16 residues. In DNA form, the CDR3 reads TGTGCCAGCAGCTTGCTCCCCGGGGGGCGTGGATATGGCTACACCTTC. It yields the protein CASSLLPGGRGYGYTF.

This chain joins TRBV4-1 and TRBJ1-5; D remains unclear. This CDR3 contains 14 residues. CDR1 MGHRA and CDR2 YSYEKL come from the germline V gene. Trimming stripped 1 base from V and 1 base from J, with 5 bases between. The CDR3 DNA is TGCGCCAGCAGCCAAGTAGGAAGCAATCAGCCCCAGCATTTT. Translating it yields CASSQVGSNQPQHF.